The T cell receptor (beta chain) described here comes from a study of blood T cell repertoires in COVID-19. Across the study: Italy, Spain and the United States were the sources of the convalescent and acute COVID-19 samples.

CDR1 and CDR2 from the germline V gene are MNHEY and SMNVEV (reference sequence). This CDR3 has 16 amino acids. V lost 5 bases and J lost 4; bases outside the gene matches: 9. In the study's own analysis: Reference gene primers were amplified, and this amplification served to estimate nucleated cell counts. Repertoires were generated with immunoSEQ multiplex PCR, while TCRdb's copy carries only in-frame clones and drops some. Clone size and V and J calls were adopted from that table, with D and trimming inferred from the DNA. This table has some 130,000 clones, about nine tenths appearing once. Sequencing was done on a sample of peripheral blood. The receptor's source is a man aged 50-60 years with acute or convalescent COVID-19. The V call is TRBV27, the J call TRBJ2-7, with 12 bases lining up with TRBD1. The chain's CDR3 is CASSTRGTGGIYEQYF. In DNA form, the CDR3 reads TGTGCCAGCAGTACCCGCGGGACAGGGGGCATTTACGAGCAGTACTTC.